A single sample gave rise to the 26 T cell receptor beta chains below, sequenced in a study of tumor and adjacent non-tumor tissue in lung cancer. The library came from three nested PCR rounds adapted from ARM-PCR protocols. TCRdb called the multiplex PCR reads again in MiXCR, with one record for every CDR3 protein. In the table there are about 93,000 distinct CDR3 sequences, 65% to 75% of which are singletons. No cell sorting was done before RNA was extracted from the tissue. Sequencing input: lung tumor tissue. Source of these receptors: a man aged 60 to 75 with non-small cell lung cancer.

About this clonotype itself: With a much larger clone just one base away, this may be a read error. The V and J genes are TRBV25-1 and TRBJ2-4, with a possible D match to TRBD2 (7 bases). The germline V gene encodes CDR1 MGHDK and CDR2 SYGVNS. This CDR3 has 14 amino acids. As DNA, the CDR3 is TGTGCCAGCGGTGAGGGGGGGCCCAAAAACATTCAGTACTTC. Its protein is CASGEGGPKNIQYF.

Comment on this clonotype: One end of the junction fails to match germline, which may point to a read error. CDR3: CAISQEWGGSPTYTQYF. In DNA form, the CDR3 reads TGCGCCATCAGCCAAGAGTGGGGCGGGAGTCCCACTTATACGCAGTATTTT. The chain combines TRBV4-1 with TRBJ2-3; TRBD2 agrees at 7 bases. The CDR3 runs to 17 residues. From germline, CDR1 is MGHRA and CDR2 YSYEKL.

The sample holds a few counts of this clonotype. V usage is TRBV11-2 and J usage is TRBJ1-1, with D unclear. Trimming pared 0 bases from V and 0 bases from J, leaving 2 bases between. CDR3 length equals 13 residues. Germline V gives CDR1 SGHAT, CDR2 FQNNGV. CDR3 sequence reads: CASSLDMNTEAFF. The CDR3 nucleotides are TGTGCCAGCAGCTTAGATATGAACACTGAAGCTTTCTTT.

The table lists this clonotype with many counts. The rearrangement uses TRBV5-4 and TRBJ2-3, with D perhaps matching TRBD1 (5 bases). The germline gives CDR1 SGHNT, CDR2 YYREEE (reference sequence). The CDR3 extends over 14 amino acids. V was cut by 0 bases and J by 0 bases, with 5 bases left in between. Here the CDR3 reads CASSLGQSTDTQYF. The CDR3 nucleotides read TGTGCCAGCAGCTTGGGACAGAGCACAGATACGCAGTATTTT.

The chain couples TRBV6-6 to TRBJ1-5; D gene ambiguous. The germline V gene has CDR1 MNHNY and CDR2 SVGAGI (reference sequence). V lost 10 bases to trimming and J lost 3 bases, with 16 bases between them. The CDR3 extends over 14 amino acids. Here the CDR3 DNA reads TGTGCCACCATGCGGGGTTCGGTCAATCAGCCCCAGCATTTT. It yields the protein CATMRGSVNQPQHF.

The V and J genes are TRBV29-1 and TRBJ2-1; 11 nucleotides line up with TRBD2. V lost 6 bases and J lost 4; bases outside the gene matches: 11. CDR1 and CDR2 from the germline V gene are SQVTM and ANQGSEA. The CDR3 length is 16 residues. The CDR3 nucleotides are TGCAGCGTCGCCGGTTTGACTAGCGGGGATTACAATGAGCAGTTCTTC. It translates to CSVAGLTSGDYNEQFF.

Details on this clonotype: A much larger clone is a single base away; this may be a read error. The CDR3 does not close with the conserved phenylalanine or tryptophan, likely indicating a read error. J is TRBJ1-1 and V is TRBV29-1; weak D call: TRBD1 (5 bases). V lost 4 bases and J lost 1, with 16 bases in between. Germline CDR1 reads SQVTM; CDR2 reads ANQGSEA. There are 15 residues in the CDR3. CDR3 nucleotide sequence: TGCAGCGTTGCTCCGGGGGTCGGAAGGAACACTGAAGCTTTCTTA. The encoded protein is CSVAPGVGRNTEAFL.

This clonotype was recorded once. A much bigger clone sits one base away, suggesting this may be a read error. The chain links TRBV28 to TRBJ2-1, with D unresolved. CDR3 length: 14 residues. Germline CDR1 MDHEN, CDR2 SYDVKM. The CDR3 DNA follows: TGTGCCAGCTGTTTAAGGAGACCTGACAATGAGCAGTTCTTC. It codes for CASCLRRPDNEQFF. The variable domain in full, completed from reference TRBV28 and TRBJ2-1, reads DVKVTQSSRYLVKRTGEKVFLECVQDMDHENMFWYRQDPGLGLRLIYFSYDVKMKEKGDIPEGYSVSREKKERFSLILESASTNQTSMYLCASCLRRPDNEQFFGPGTRLTVL.

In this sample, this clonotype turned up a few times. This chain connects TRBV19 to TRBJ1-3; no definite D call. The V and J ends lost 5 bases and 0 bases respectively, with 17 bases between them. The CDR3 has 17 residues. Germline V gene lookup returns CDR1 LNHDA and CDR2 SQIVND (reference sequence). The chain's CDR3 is CASSQSGSTSSGNTIYF. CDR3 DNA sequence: TGTGCCAGTAGTCAATCGGGATCGACGAGCTCTGGAAACACCATATATTTT.

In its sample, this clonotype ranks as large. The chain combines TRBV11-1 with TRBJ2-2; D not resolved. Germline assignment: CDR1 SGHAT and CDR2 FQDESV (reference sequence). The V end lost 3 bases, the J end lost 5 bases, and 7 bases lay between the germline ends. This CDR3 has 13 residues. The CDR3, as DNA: TGTGCCAGCAGCTTTGAAATGACCGGGGAGCTGTTTTTT. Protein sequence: CASSFEMTGELFF.

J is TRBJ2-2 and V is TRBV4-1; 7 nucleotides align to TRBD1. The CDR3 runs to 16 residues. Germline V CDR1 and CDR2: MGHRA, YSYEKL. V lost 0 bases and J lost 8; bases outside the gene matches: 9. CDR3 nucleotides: TGCGCCAGCAGCCAAGAACTCGACAGGGCGGCGGGGGAGCTGTTTTTT. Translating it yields CASSQELDRAAGELFF.

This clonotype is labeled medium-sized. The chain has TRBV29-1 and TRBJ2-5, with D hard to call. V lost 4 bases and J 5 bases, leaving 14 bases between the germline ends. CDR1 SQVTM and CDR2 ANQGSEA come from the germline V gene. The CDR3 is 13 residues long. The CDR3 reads CSVAWGSRETQYF. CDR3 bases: TGCAGCGTTGCTTGGGGATCGCGGGAGACCCAGTACTTC. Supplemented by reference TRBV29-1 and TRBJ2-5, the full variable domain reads SAVISQKPSRDICQRGTSLTIQCQVDSQVTMMFWYRQQPGQSLTLIATANQGSEATYESGFVIDKFPISRPNLTFSTLTVSNMSPEDSSIYLCSVAWGSRETQYFGPGTRLLVL.

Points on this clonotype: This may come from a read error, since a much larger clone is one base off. The CDR3 nucleotides are TGTGCCTGGAGTGTAGGGTCACCCTTGGGGAATGAGCAGTCCTTC. It codes for CAWSVGSPLGNEQSF. This chain joins TRBV30 and TRBJ2-1; D unresolved. The CDR3 extends over 15 amino acids. Germline values: CDR1 GTSNPN, CDR2 SVGIG (reference sequence).

CDR3 region: CASSLRGGGSCKLYF. CDR3 DNA: TGTGCCAGCAGCTTACGGGGGGGAGGCTCCTGCAAGCTGTACTTC. The chain uses TRBV11-3 and TRBJ2-7; 8 bases are a match to TRBD2. The J segment lost 12 bases and the V segment lost 2 bases, leaving 15 bases of the junction unmatched. The CDR3 runs to 15 residues. Germline lookup yields CDR1 SGHNT and CDR2 YENEEA.

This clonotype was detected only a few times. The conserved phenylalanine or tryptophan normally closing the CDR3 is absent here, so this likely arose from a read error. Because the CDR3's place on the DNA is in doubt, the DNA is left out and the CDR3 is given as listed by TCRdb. The CDR3 spells CASSSQGGTETFS. The V gene is TRBV4-1, the J gene TRBJ1-1; TRBD1 was called by the table and not checked on the DNA. In germline, CDR1 is MGHRA, CDR2 YSYEKL. The CDR3 is 13 residues long, ends included.

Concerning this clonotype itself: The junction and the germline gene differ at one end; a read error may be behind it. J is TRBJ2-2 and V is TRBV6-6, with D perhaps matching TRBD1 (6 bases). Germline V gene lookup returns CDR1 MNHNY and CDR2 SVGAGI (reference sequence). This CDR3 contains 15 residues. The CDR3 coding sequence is TGTGCCAGCAGCTACTCCCGACAGGACATCGGGGAGCTGTTTTTT. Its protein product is CASSYSRQDIGELFF.

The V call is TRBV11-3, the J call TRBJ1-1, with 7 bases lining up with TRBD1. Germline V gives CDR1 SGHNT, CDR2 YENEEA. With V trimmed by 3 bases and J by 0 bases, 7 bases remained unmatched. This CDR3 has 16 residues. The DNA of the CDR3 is TGTGCCAGCAGCTTCCGGGACAGAACCCTGAACACTGAAGCTTTCTTT. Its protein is CASSFRDRTLNTEAFF.

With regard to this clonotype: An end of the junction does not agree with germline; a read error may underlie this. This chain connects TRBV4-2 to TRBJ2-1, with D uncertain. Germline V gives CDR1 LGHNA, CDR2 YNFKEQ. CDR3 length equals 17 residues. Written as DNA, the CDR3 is TGTGTCAGCAGCCAAGATGGGAACCCAGGAACCTACAATGAGCAGTCCTTC. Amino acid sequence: CVSSQDGNPGTYNEQSF.

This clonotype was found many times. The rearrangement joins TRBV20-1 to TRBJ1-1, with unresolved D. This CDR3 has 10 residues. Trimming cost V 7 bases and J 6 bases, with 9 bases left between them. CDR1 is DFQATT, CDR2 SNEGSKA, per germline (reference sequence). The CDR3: CSDGRAEAFF. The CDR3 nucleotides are TGCAGTGACGGCCGGGCTGAAGCTTTCTTT.

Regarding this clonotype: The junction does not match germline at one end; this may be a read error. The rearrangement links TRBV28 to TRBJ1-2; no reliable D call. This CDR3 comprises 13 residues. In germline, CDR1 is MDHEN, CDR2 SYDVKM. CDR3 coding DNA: TGTTCCAGCAGTCACCCGAGAGCAGATGGCTACACCTTC. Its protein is CSSSHPRADGYTF.

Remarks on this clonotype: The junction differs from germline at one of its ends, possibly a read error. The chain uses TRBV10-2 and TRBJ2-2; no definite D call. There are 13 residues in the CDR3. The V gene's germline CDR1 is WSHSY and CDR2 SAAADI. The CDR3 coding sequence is TGCGCCAACAGTGCCCGGAGCGCCGTGGAGCTGTTTTTT. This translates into CANSARSAVELFF.

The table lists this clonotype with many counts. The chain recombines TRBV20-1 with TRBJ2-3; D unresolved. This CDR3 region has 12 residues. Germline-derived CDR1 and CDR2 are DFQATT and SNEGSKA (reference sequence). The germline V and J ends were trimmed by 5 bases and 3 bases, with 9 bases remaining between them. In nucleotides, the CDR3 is TGCAGTGCTCCAAGTAGGACAGATACGCAGTATTTT. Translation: CSAPSRTDTQYF.

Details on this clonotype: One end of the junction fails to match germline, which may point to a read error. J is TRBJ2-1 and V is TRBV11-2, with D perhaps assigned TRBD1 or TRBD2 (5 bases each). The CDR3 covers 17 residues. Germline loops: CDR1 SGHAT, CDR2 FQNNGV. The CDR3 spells CARSLVGELHYRGEKFF. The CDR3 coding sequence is TGTGCCCGCAGCTTAGTGGGGGAACTGCATTACCGAGGGGAGAAGTTCTTC.

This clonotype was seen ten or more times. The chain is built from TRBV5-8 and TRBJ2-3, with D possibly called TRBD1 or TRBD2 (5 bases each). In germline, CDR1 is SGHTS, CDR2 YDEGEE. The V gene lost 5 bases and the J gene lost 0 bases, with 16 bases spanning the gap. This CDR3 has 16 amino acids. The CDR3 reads CASRMTGRGSTDTQYF. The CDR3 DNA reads TGTGCCAGCAGAATGACTGGACGGGGCAGCACAGATACGCAGTATTTT.

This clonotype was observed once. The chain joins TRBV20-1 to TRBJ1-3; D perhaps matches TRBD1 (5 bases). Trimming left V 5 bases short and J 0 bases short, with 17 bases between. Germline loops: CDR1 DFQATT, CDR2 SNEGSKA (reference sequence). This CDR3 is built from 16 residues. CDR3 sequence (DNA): TGCAGTGCTGGGGGGATACCATGGCTCTCTGGAAACACCATATATTTT. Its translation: CSAGGIPWLSGNTIYF.

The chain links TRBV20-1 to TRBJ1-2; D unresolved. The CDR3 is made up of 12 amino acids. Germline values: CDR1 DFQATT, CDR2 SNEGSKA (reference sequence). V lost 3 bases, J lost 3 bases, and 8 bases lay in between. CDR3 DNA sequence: TGCAGTGCTAGCCGGGTGTACTATGGCTACACCTTC. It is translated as CSASRVYYGYTF.